This TCR beta chain was identified in a study of cytomegalovirus exposure and HLA in healthy donors. This clone was counted once. Antigen unknown. PCR used 60 Vbeta primers and 13 Jbeta primers. TCRdb keeps only in-frame clones here, not all; method: immunoSEQ multiplex PCR. The data show about 190,000 clones, more than 60% seen once. Findings of the study overall: Being productive about 90% or about 30% of the time was typical of most TCR beta V segments in an earlier analysis.

The material sequenced was PBMCs. The receptor was isolated from a woman aged 25 to 39 in good health and CMV-seropositive.

CDR3 DNA: TGTGCCAGCAGCCCCCTGGGAGGGCGGGAAAAACTGTTTTTT. It yields the protein CASSPLGGREKLFF. The chain couples TRBV9 to TRBJ1-4; D not certain. Trimming pared 4 bases from V and 8 bases from J, leaving 15 bases between. Germline V CDR1 and CDR2: SGDLS, YYNGEE. The CDR3 loop spans 14 amino acids.